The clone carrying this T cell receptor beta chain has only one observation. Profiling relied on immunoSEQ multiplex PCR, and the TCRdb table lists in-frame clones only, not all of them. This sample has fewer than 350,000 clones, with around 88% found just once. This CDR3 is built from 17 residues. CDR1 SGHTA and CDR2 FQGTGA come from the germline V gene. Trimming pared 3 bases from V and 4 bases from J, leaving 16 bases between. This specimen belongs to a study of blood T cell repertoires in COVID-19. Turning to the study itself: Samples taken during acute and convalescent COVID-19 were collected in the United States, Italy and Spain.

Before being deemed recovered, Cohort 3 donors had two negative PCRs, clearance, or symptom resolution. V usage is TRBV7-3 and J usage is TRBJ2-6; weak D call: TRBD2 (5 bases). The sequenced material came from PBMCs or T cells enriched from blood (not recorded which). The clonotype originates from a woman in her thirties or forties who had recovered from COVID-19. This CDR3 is CASSLAGPTFGANVLTF. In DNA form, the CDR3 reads TGTGCCAGCAGCTTGGCGGGCCCAACCTTCGGGGCCAACGTCCTGACTTTC. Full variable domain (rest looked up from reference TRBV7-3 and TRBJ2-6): GAGVSQTPSNKVTEKGKYVELRCDPISGHTALYWYRQSLGQGPEFLIYFQGTGAADDSGLPNDRFFAVRPEGSVSTLKIQRTERGDSAVYLCASSLAGPTFGANVLTFGAGSRLTVL.